This paragraph covers one T cell receptor (beta chain) sequence. Its antigen is undetermined. This specimen comes from a study of metastatic and nonmetastatic thyroid tumors. Overall study context: Across peripheral blood and tumor or nodule tissue samples taken from malignant and benign thyroid patients, the repertoires were compared with one another.

None of the patients had undergone any treatment ahead of thyroid surgery. TCRdb re-called clones from the PCR reads using MiXCR. The sample lists 80,000 to 85,000 clones, roughly an eighth seen once, with more than 7% in the top ten. Study-level findings and limits: Benign nodules were reported to have significantly lower TCR beta diversity than malignant thyroid tumors, in blood and tumor.

With 6 bases clipped from V and 1 base from J, the junction kept 16 bases outside the gene matches. CDR3 length: 20 amino acids. Germline CDR1 is ENHRY and CDR2 is SYGVKD. The receptor comes from a female donor with papillary thyroid cancer or a benign thyroid nodule (not recorded which). Some clones in this sample may be carry-over from other donors' samples. The gene calls are TRBV10-3 and TRBJ2-3; TRBD2 matches at 13 bases. Sequencing input: tumor tissue. The DNA of the CDR3 is TGTGCCATCAGGCCAACTAGCGGGAGGGCCATGACGGGCGGCACAGATACGCAGTATTTT. This codes for CAIRPTSGRAMTGGTDTQYF.